This T cell receptor (beta chain) was sequenced for a study of response to subunit inactivated influenza vaccine. Comments on this clonotype: As yet, its antigen is unknown.

Findings and caveats of the study: There was a suggestion from the authors that each seasonal influenza vaccination recruits few new T cells.

Germline-derived CDR1 and CDR2 are MNHEY and SVGAGI. The CDR3 totals 16 residues. Trimming pared 2 bases from V and 3 bases from J, leaving 16 bases between. TCRdb processed the RT-PCR reads anew with MiXCR; each CDR3 protein has one entry. The data contain about 650,000 distinct CDR3 sequences, approximately 14% of them singletons. This chain joins TRBV6-5 and TRBJ1-1; no reliable D call. The TCR comes from a middle-aged man who received an inactivated influenza vaccine. Sequences were derived from PBMCs from blood, sampled 11 to 12 days after vaccination. The CDR3 spells CASSYSLGFGDTEAFF. The CDR3, as DNA: TGTGCCAGCAGTTACAGCTTGGGTTTTGGGGACACTGAAGCTTTCTTT.